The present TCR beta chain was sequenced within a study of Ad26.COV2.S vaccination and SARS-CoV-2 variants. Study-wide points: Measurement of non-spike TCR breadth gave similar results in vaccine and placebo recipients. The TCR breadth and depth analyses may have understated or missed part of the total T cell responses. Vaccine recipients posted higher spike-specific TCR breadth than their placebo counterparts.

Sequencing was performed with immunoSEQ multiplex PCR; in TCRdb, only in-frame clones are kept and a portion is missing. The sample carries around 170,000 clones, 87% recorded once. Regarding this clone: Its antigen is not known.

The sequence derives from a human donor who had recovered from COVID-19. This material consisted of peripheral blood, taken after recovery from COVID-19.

For the CDR3, the DNA is TGTGCCAGCAGCTTATGGCAGGAGGGGACTGAAGCTTTCTTT. Translation gives CASSLWQEGTEAFF. The chain joins TRBV11-2 to TRBJ1-1, with a tentative D call TRBD1 (5 bases). The germline V and J ends were trimmed by 2 bases and 5 bases, with 12 bases remaining between them. The CDR3 is 14 residues long. From germline, CDR1 is SGHAT and CDR2 FQNNGV.